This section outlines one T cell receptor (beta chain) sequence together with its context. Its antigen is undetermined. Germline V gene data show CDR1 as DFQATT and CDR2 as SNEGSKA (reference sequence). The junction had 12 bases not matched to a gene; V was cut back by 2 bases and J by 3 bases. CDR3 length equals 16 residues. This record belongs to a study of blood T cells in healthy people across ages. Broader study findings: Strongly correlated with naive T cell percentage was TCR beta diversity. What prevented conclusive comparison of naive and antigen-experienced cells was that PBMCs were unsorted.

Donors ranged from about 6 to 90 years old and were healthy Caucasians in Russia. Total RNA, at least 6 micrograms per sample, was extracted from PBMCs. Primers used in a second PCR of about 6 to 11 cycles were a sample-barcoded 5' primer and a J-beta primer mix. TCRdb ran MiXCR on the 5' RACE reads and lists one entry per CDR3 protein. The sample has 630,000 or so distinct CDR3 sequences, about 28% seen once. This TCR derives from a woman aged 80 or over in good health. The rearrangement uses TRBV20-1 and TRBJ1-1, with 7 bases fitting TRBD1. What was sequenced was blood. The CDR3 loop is CSARRQGVPPYTEAFF. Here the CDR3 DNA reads TGCAGTGCTAGACGGCAGGGGGTACCTCCCTACACTGAAGCTTTCTTT.